This T cell receptor beta chain was identified in a study of T cells in Graves' hyperthyroidism and ophthalmopathy. As for the study in general: Before any treatment, at initial diagnosis, peripheral blood was collected.

There were TCR beta CDR3 regions amplified from RNA transcripts. The TCR CDR3 first-round RT-PCR relied on the HTBI primer set. TCRdb re-called the multiplex PCR reads with MiXCR, one entry per CDR3 protein. The sample has about 500,000 distinct CDR3 sequences, roughly a sixth seen once; the top ten hold 15% to 20%. This clonotype occurred a few times. As yet, its antigen is unknown. The V end lost 2 bases, the J end lost 4 bases, and 15 bases lay between the germline ends. CDR3 length: 15 amino acids. Germline V gene data show CDR1 as SGHKS and CDR2 as YYEKEE (reference sequence). Whole-study findings and limits: Most thyroid clonotypes expanded above 0.001 were also detected in blood.

Sequencing was done on a sample of blood. J is TRBJ1-2 and V is TRBV5-5, with a possible D match to TRBD1 (6 bases). This receptor was identified in a woman aged 18-29 years with Graves' ophthalmopathy. Here the CDR3 reads CASSLEGGMAYGYTF. CDR3 in DNA: TGTGCCAGCAGCTTAGAGGGGGGAATGGCCTATGGCTACACCTTC.